This T cell receptor (beta chain) was documented in a study of CD8+CD57+ T cells in acquired aplastic anemia. As regards this clonotype: The antigen is undetermined.

Genomic DNA templated the TCR beta VDJ and CDR3 profiling. TCRdb ran MiXCR on the reads and lists one entry per CDR3 protein. The sample records around 120,000 distinct CDR3 sequences, 40% being singletons. Patients selected for sequencing had displayed CD8+CD57+ cell expansion by flow cytometry. Study-level findings and limits: The CD8+ Simpson's diversity of patients and controls was not significantly different.

The sequenced material came from sorted CD4+, CD8+, or CD8+CD57+ T cells (not recorded which) from PBMCs. This clonotype was obtained from a human donor with aplastic anemia.

The CDR3 here is CASSRQGGELFF. The CDR3 DNA follows: TGTGCCAGTAGCCGGCAGGGTGGAGAACTGTTTTTT. V and J are TRBV19 and TRBJ1-4, with D maybe TRBD1 (5 bases). The CDR3 runs to 12 residues. In germline, CDR1 is LNHDA, CDR2 SQIVND (reference sequence). V dropped 6 bases and J dropped 12 bases, with 14 bases sitting between them.